In this sample, the clone carrying this TCR beta chain turned up once. The record originates from a study of cytomegalovirus exposure and HLA in healthy donors. PCR was performed using 60 Vbeta and 13 Jbeta primers. Data came from immunoSEQ multiplex PCR; TCRdb stores just in-frame clones and leaves some out. The table lists about 72,000 clones, 65% to 70% of them singletons. Trimming stripped 5 bases from V and 11 bases from J, with 18 bases between. This CDR3 comprises 12 residues. Germline V gene sequence: CDR1 SQVTM, CDR2 ANQGSEA. J is TRBJ2-5 and V is TRBV29-1; a weak D match, TRBD1 (6 bases). Specimen: PBMCs. The TCR originated in a man aged 35-49 years in good health and CMV-seropositive. CDR3 sequence: CSVRLGAQEQYF. DNA of the CDR3: TGCAGCGTTAGGTTGGGGGCACAGGAGCAGTACTTC.